A selection of T cell receptor beta chains follows, all from one sample in a study of blood T cell repertoires in COVID-19. Produced via immunoSEQ multiplex PCR; TCRdb's table is partial and in-frame only. This sample has 250,000 or so clones, with 70% to 75% found just once. Sequenced material: peripheral blood. The receptor source for this set is a woman aged 80 or over with acute or convalescent COVID-19. Each CDR3 is given with its conserved first and last residue. A D gene is named only where the DNA matches it firmly. Only some rows state a clone size, as once, few, many or a class for expanded clones.

V	J	D	size	DNA	CDR3
TRBV28	TRBJ2-1	TRBD2	-	TGTGCCATCGAGACTAGCGGGAGTCGTAATGAGCAGTTCTTC	CAIETSGSRNEQFF
TRBV6-5	TRBJ2-2	TRBD2	-	TGTGCCAGCAGTTCAAGCGGGGGGGTAGGCACCGGGGAGCTGTTTTTT	CASSSSGGVGTGELFF
TRBV12-3/TRBV12-4	TRBJ2-2	-	-	TGTGCCAGCAGACTCCAGGCGTCCGGGGAGCTGTTTTTT	CASRLQASGELFF
TRBV7-2	TRBJ2-5	TRBD2	-	TGTGCCAGCAGCTTTATAGCGGGAGGGCCCTTAGAGACCCAGTACTTC	CASSFIAGGPLETQYF
TRBV5-1	TRBJ1-6	-	-	TGCGCCAGCAGCCCGGACAGTGGGAGTAATTCACCCCTCCACTTT	CASSPDSGSNSPLHF
TRBV2	TRBJ2-2	-	-	TGTGCCAGCAGCAACAGCGGAACCGGGGAGCTGTTTTTT	CASSNSGTGELFF
TRBV7-9	TRBJ1-2	-	-	TGTGCCTGGGGGGGGGCTAACTATGGCTACACCTTC	CAWGGANYGYTF
TRBV19	TRBJ2-1	-	-	TGTGCCAGTAGTCCACCAGGGGTTTCCTACAATGAGCAGTTCTTC	CASSPPGVSYNEQFF
TRBV9	TRBJ2-1	TRBD1	-	TGTGCCACCCGGACAGGGGCTAGAAATGAGCAGTTCTTC	CATRTGARNEQFF
TRBV7-2	TRBJ1-6	-	-	TGTGCCAGCTCACTCCGGGGAATAGGGAATTCACCCCTCCACTTT	CASSLRGIGNSPLHF
TRBV6-5	TRBJ1-2	TRBD1	-	TGTGCCAGCAGTTACCGAGGGGACAGGGGATTCTATGGCTACACCTTC	CASSYRGDRGFYGYTF
TRBV7-9	TRBJ1-1	-	-	TGTGCCAGCAGTTTCGAGAGGGTTGAGAAGGCTGAAGCTTTCTTT	CASSFERVEKAEAFF
TRBV29-1	TRBJ2-7	TRBD1	-	TGCAGCGTTCGGGGACAGGGGGCGAGTGAGCAGTACTTC	CSVRGQGASEQYF
TRBV14	TRBJ2-3	-	-	TGTGCCAGCAGCCAAGGGTGGGACACACTTCCCCTAGGACCCACAGATACGCAGTATTTT	CASSQGWDTLPLGPTDTQYF
TRBV21-1	TRBJ2-2	-	once	TGTGCCAGAGGGGCCAGGGGCCTAGCGGGAGGGACACACACCGGGGAGCTGTTTTTT	CARGARGLAGGTHTGELFF
TRBV6-5	TRBJ1-5	TRBD1	few	TGTGCCAGCGGAAGGGACAGGGGAGGGCAGCCCCAGCATTTT	CASGRDRGGQPQHF
TRBV28	TRBJ1-2	TRBD1	few	TGTGCCAGCAGTTTATCGGACAGGCTATATGGCTACACCTTC	CASSLSDRLYGYTF
TRBV7-7	TRBJ2-5	-	-	TGTGCCAGCAGCCCCGGGGGAACCCAGGAGACCCAGTACTTC	CASSPGGTQETQYF
TRBV23-1	TRBJ1-1	TRBD1	-	TGCGCCAGCAGGTGGGACAGGGTGAACACTGAAGCTTTCTTT	CASRWDRVNTEAFF
TRBV2	TRBJ1-2	-	once	TGTGCCAGCGTTCTCAATTCCGGGACTGTAGGCTACACCTTC	CASVLNSGTVGYTF
TRBV7-4	TRBJ1-5	-	-	TGTGCCAGCAGCCCAAAAACCCCGCGGAATCAGCCCCAGCATTTT	CASSPKTPRNQPQHF
TRBV3-1/TRBV3-2	TRBJ1-2	TRBD1	-	TGTGCCAGCAGCTACTTAAGGGGGCGCGTAGGCTACACCTTC	CASSYLRGRVGYTF
TRBV28	TRBJ1-2	TRBD1	-	TGTGCCAGCAGCACGACAGGGTCTAAGGACTATGGCTACACCTTC	CASSTTGSKDYGYTF
TRBV5-4	TRBJ2-3	-	-	TGTGCCAGCAGCTTTGCAGGGGAAGTCTCAGATACGCAGTATTTT	CASSFAGEVSDTQYF
TRBV2	TRBJ2-1	TRBD2	-	TGTGCCAGCGTGGCGGGACTAGCGTATAATGAGCAGTTCTTC	CASVAGLAYNEQFF
TRBV5-1	TRBJ1-1	-	few	TGCGCCAGCAGGTCACAGGGTTTGGGGAACACTGAAGCTTTCTTT	CASRSQGLGNTEAFF
TRBV18	TRBJ1-2	-	-	TGTGCCAGCTCACCAGAGGGACTAAACTATGGCTACACCTTC	CASSPEGLNYGYTF
TRBV27	TRBJ2-1	TRBD2	once	TGTGCCAGCAGTTCCTATCGCCCGACTAGCGGGGGGTCCAATGAGCAGTTCTTC	CASSSYRPTSGGSNEQFF
TRBV5-1	TRBJ2-1	-	once	TGCGCCAGCAGCACACAAGGGCCTAGCTTAGATGAGCAGTTCTTC	CASSTQGPSLDEQFF
TRBV10-3	TRBJ2-7	TRBD1	-	TGTGCCATCAGTGACCGACAGGGAAAGGACGAGCAGTACTTC	CAISDRQGKDEQYF
TRBV15	TRBJ1-5	TRBD1	-	TGTGCCACCAGCACCATCGACAGGGGCAGCAATCAGCCCCAGCATTTT	CATSTIDRGSNQPQHF
TRBV9	TRBJ2-7	-	-	TGTGCCAGCAGCATACAGCCGAGCCCCTACGAGCAGTACTTC	CASSIQPSPYEQYF
TRBV11-2	TRBJ1-2	-	many	TGTGCCAGCAGCCAGATTCTCGCTGGCTACACCTTC	CASSQILAGYTF
TRBV5-4	TRBJ2-1	TRBD2	-	TGTGCCAGCAGCCCTCGTAGCGGGAGTTCCTACAATGAGCAGTTCTTC	CASSPRSGSSYNEQFF
TRBV20-1	TRBJ1-5	-	few	TGCAGTGCTACTGACGAAGGGGTTAGCAATCAGCCCCAGCATTTT	CSATDEGVSNQPQHF
TRBV29-1	TRBJ1-2	TRBD1	-	TGCAGCGTTGAGGGGACAGGGTTAGATTATGGCTACACCTTC	CSVEGTGLDYGYTF
TRBV10-1	TRBJ2-1	TRBD2	many	TGCGCCAGCAGTGAAGGGACTAGCGGGGGTCGGCAGTTCTTC	CASSEGTSGGRQFF
TRBV5-1	TRBJ2-7	TRBD1	-	TGCGCCAGCAGCGTGACAGGGGTAACCTACGAGCAGTACTTC	CASSVTGVTYEQYF
TRBV23-1	TRBJ2-1	TRBD2	-	TGCGCCAGCAGTCATTTACCGGGACTAGCTTCGGGCCGAATTAAGGGGCAGTTCTTC	CASSHLPGLASGRIKGQFF
TRBV7-9	TRBJ2-1	TRBD2	-	TGTGCCAGCAGCTTAGGGACTAGCGGAGACAATGAGCAGTTCTTC	CASSLGTSGDNEQFF
TRBV16	TRBJ2-7	-	-	TGTGCCAGCAGCCGAAGAGCCGGGACCGGGGGCGAGCAGTACTTC	CASSRRAGTGGEQYF
TRBV2	TRBJ2-7	TRBD2	-	TGTGCCAGCAGTGTCGGGCTAGCGGGAGTGGATAGGGCCTACGAGCAGTACTTC	CASSVGLAGVDRAYEQYF
TRBV7-2	TRBJ2-7	-	-	TGTGCCAGCAGCCCCCGAGGCCTCTACGAGCAGTACTTC	CASSPRGLYEQYF
TRBV2	TRBJ1-2	-	-	TGTGCCAGCAGTGGGGCCGCGGGGAGCGATGGCTACACCTTC	CASSGAAGSDGYTF
TRBV10-1	TRBJ1-2	-	many	TGCGCCAGCAGTGCCCAGGGGCCTTATGGCTACACCTTC	CASSAQGPYGYTF
TRBV4-1	TRBJ2-7	TRBD2	few	TGCGCCAGCAGCCAAACTAGCGGGGGGGCCCCCTACGAGCAGTACTTC	CASSQTSGGAPYEQYF
TRBV5-4	TRBJ2-1	-	-	TGTGCCAGCAGCACCCTACAGATAAGCTCTTACAATGAGCAGTTCTTC	CASSTLQISSYNEQFF
TRBV7-9	TRBJ2-5	-	few	TGTGCCAGCAGCTCACGAACCCGCATTGGACAGTCTCGGAGGGAGACCCAGTACTTC	CASSSRTRIGQSRRETQYF
TRBV7-9	TRBJ2-1	-	-	TGTGCCAGCAGCTTAGCGGGGACTTTTTACAATGAGCAGTTCTTC	CASSLAGTFYNEQFF
TRBV4-1	TRBJ2-1	TRBD2	-	TGCGCCAGCAGCCAAGCGGGACTAGCGGGGGGGGTCAATGAGCAGTTCTTC	CASSQAGLAGGVNEQFF
TRBV18	TRBJ1-4	-	once	TGTGCCAGCTCACCAGGGGCTAGTAATGAAAAACTGTTTTTT	CASSPGASNEKLFF
TRBV7-9	TRBJ2-7	-	-	TGTGCCAGCAGTTTTATCAGTCAGGGGACCTACGAGCAGTACTTC	CASSFISQGTYEQYF
TRBV2	TRBJ1-1	TRBD1	-	TGTGCCAGCAGTGTGGACAGGTTCACTGAAGCTTTCTTT	CASSVDRFTEAFF